This record looks at one T cell receptor beta chain sequence and its context. The V end was cut by 2 bases, the J end by 5 bases, with 7 bases between. Germline loops: CDR1 KGHSH, CDR2 LQKENI. This CDR3 is 12 amino acids long. The data originate from a study of blood T cell repertoires in COVID-19. In the study overall: Researchers got acute and convalescent COVID-19 samples from the United States, Italy and Spain.

Profiling relied on immunoSEQ multiplex PCR, and the TCRdb table lists in-frame clones only, not all of them. This repertoire shows fewer than 350,000 clones, around 85% found once; its top ten account for approximately 12%. The Seattle patients, enrolled during active infection, were followed longitudinally. The TCR sequence derives from a young woman with COVID-19, enrolled during active disease. The V gene is TRBV18, the J gene TRBJ2-7; D not resolved. Sequences were obtained from peripheral blood. The CDR3 here is CASSPDWHEQYF. The CDR3 DNA is TGTGCCAGCTCACCAGACTGGCACGAGCAGTACTTC.